This T cell receptor beta chain was identified in a study of CD8 T cells in ankylosing spondylitis (dated by TCRdb to 2016 to 2017). Study-level background: T cell receptor beta repertoires were profiled in healthy donors and ankylosing spondylitis patients so that disease-linked TCR variants could be found. Peripheral blood was sampled, and synovial fluid was additionally collected from ankylosing spondylitis patients. The full study cohort comprised about 23 ankylosing spondylitis patients and roughly 110 healthy donors. Study-wide findings and limitations: Some TCR beta motif variants had previously been reported in synovial fluid and blood of reactive arthritis patients, which suggested common disease-initiation mechanisms. A TCR beta motif made up of under ten highly homologous amino acid variants appeared to be characteristic of blood from ankylosing spondylitis patients. The disease-linked clones had a CD8+ phenotype and were found at relatively low frequencies in peripheral blood. The disease-linked clones were reported as significantly enriched in matched synovial fluid samples from ankylosing spondylitis patients.

CDR1 and CDR2 are read off the germline V gene as MGHDK and SYGVNS. Counted from cysteine to phenylalanine, this CDR3 has 18 amino acids. The CDR3 DNA has 54 bases and is translated from base 1. The junction carries 24 bases between V and J, which are trimmed by 8 bases and 0 bases respectively. Instrument on record: Illumina HiSeq 2500. Quantitative 5'-RACE with molecular barcodes was the method used to prepare the TCR beta libraries. The original pipeline was this. A new computational method based on a probabilistic model of VDJ rearrangement was used to identify disease-linked TCR variants. TCRdb took the public reads, trimmed them with fastp at Q25, ran MiXCR for clone calling and kept in-frame beta chains. Every CDR3 protein is listed once, alongside the most common genes and DNA of its rows. The V and J calls follow TCRdb's processing rather than the paper's. For this sample the table gives 150,000 to 200,000 distinct CDR3 sequences, of which 9.5% to 15% were detected only once. The biggest ten clones account for approximately 15% of the sample.

Remarks on this clonotype: Its recognized antigen is unknown. Base qualities are not provided; no much larger clone lies one nucleotide away.

Sequencing input: blood, either unsorted or a sorted T cell fraction (not recorded which). Recombination connected TRBV25-1 to TRBJ2-3, with TRBD2 as a weak D call on 5 bases. The receptor was isolated from a male donor with ankylosing spondylitis or in good health (not recorded which). The nucleotide sequence is TGTGCCAGCTCCACCTGGACTGATTCCGGGCTTAGCACAGATACGCAGTATTTT. It is translated as CASSTWTDSGLSTDTQYF.